Listed below are T cell receptor beta chains from one sample, sequenced in a study of tumor-infiltrating lymphocytes in primary liver carcinoma. MiXCR, applied by TCRdb to the multiplex PCR reads, yields one record per CDR3 protein. The data show fewer than 250,000 distinct CDR3 sequences, 65% seen once. Sequencing input: peripheral blood. The origin of the receptors is a woman aged 60-70 years with primary liver carcinoma and hepatitis B virus infection. CDR3s include the opening cysteine and the closing phenylalanine or tryptophan. A D gene is named only where the DNA matches it firmly. Clone sizes are given selectively: once, few, many, or a class where the clone is expanded.

D gene	clone size	V gene	J gene	CDR3 DNA	CDR3 protein
TRBD2	.	TRBV6-1	TRBJ2-7	TGTGCTAGCAGTGGTTTTAGCGGGAGGCTCCCCTACAAGCAGTACTTC	CASSGFSGRLPYKQYF
.	many	TRBV5-6	TRBJ1-2	TGTGCCAGCACCTCGACCGACAGGTACTATGGCTACACCTTC	CASTSTDRYYGYTF
.	.	TRBV5-1	TRBJ2-1	TGCGCCAGCAGCTCCCTAGTAGGCGGCAATGAGCAGTTCTTC	CASSSLVGGNEQFF
TRBD1	many	TRBV4-1	TRBJ2-7	TGCGCCAGCAGCTTCGGACAGGGGGGGACCTACGAGCAGTACTTC	CASSFGQGGTYEQYF
.	.	TRBV11-2	TRBJ2-3	TGTGCCAGCAGCTTACACCGGACGGAGGCAGATACGCAATATTTT	CASSLHRTEADTQYF
TRBD2	.	TRBV14	TRBJ2-7	TGTGCCAGGAGCCCGACGAAGGGACTAGCGGGAGCCTACGAGCAGTACTTC	CARSPTKGLAGAYEQYF
TRBD1	.	TRBV5-1	TRBJ2-7	TGCGCCAGCAGCGATGACAGGGGGGGACACAAGCAGTACTTC	CASSDDRGGHKQYF
TRBD1	.	TRBV12-3/TRBV12-4	TRBJ1-5	TGTGCCAGCAGCCGAACAGGGGGCCGCAATCAGCCCCAGCATTTC	CASSRTGGRNQPQHF
TRBD1	many	TRBV29-1	TRBJ2-2	TGCAGCGTCGAGCCAGGACAGGGGCTAACCGGGGAGCTGTTTTTT	CSVEPGQGLTGELFF
TRBD2	once	TRBV4-1	TRBJ2-3	TGCGCCAGCAGCCAGGGGGGACTAGCGGGTGTCACATATACGCAGTATTTT	CASSQGGLAGVTYTQYF
TRBD1	many	TRBV29-1	TRBJ1-2	TGCAGCGTTGAATCCCCCCCCGGGACAGGGGGGGCCTATGGCTACACCTTC	CSVESPPGTGGAYGYTF
TRBD2	.	TRBV4-1	TRBJ2-1	TGCGTCAGCAGGGCCGGGACTAGCTGGGATGAGCAGTTCTTC	CVSRAGTSWDEQFF
.	.	TRBV11-2	TRBJ2-5	TGTGCCAGCAGCTTAGTTGGTTTCCGAGAGACCCGGTACTTC	CASSLVGFRETRYF